Following are 20 T cell receptor beta chains from one sample sequenced in a study of chemoradiotherapy in HPV16-positive cancers. Sequencing used immunoSEQ multiplex PCR; TCRdb keeps in-frame clones, though not all of them. This table has approximately 58,000 clones, roughly nine tenths appearing once. Source: blood, taken from a patient who underwent chemoradiotherapy. The receptors were sampled from a human donor with HPV-associated anogenital cancer.

CDR3 nucleotides: TGTGCCATCCCGGGGCAGGGGGGCGACGAGCAGTACTTC. Its protein is CAIPGQGGDEQYF. This chain joins TRBV27 and TRBJ2-7; TRBD1 might be the D (7 bases). V was pared by 10 bases and J by 5 bases, with 18 bases between. The CDR3 runs 13 residues. CDR1 and CDR2 from the germline V gene are MNHEY and SMNVEV (reference sequence).

The V and J genes are TRBV15 and TRBJ2-5; D call uncertain. The CDR3 is made up of 13 amino acids. Germline values: CDR1 LNHNV, CDR2 YYDKDF (reference sequence). V was trimmed by 0 bases and J by 6 bases, leaving 8 bases between them. Written as DNA, the CDR3 is TGTGCCACCAGCAGAGATAGGGATCAGACCCAGTACTTC. This translates into CATSRDRDQTQYF.

V is TRBV7-2 and J is TRBJ2-7; TRBD2 aligns across 9 bases. V lost 3 bases, J lost 0 bases, and 3 bases stayed unmatched. This CDR3 is built from 15 residues. The germline gives CDR1 SGHTA, CDR2 FQGNSA. CDR3 in DNA: TGTGCCAGCAGCTTGACTAGCGGAAACTCCTACGAGCAGTACTTC. Translation gives CASSLTSGNSYEQYF.

This clone came up once. The V and J genes are TRBV7-2 and TRBJ1-2; 8 bases agree with TRBD1. The trim removed 5 bases at V and 8 bases at J, leaving 7 bases unmatched. Germline V gives CDR1 SGHTA, CDR2 FQGNSA. The CDR3 has 13 residues. The CDR3 DNA is TGTGCCAGCAGCCGGGACAGGCTGGACGGCTACACCTTC. Amino acid sequence: CASSRDRLDGYTF.

V usage is TRBV7-2 and J usage is TRBJ2-7; no clear D. Germline CDR1 and CDR2: SGHTA and FQGNSA. This CDR3 is built from 15 residues. Trimming stripped 5 bases from V and 6 bases from J, with 20 bases between. The CDR3 is CASSAPGFGELEQYF. For the CDR3, the DNA is TGTGCCAGCAGCGCCCCGGGTTTCGGTGAACTCGAGCAGTACTTC.

This chain uses TRBV7-8 with TRBJ2-1; D gene ambiguous. The V gene lost 4 bases and the J gene lost 4 bases, with 14 bases spanning the gap. CDR1 SGHVS and CDR2 FQNEAQ come from the germline V gene. This CDR3 contains 15 residues. DNA for the CDR3: TGTGCCAGCAGCTCCCAGGTACTGCAGTACAATGAGCAGTTCTTC. Protein sequence: CASSSQVLQYNEQFF. Full variable domain (remainder filled in from reference TRBV7-8 and TRBJ2-1): GAGVSQSPRYKVAKRGQDVALRCDPISGHVSLFWYQQALGQGPEFLTYFQNEAQLDKSGLPSDRFFAERPEGSVSTLKIQRTQQEDSAVYLCASSSQVLQYNEQFFGPGTRLTVL.

The CDR3 DNA reads TGTGCCAGCAGCCCCCCGTGGGACACCATCCAAGAGACCCAGTACTTC. Protein product: CASSPPWDTIQETQYF. V is TRBV6-7 and J is TRBJ2-5; tentatively, D is TRBD1 (6 bases). TRBV6-7 is identified as an open reading frame with a role that is uncertain. The CDR3 is made up of 16 amino acids. V shed 6 bases and J shed 1 base, with 18 bases lying between them.

The chain uses TRBV7-9 and TRBJ2-2, with D possibly being TRBD1 (6 bases). V shed 0 bases and J shed 9 bases, with 11 bases lying between them. This CDR3 contains 14 residues. Germline V CDR1 and CDR2: SEHNR, FQNEAQ (reference sequence). CDR3 in amino acids: CASSLAAGDRELFF. For the CDR3, the DNA is TGTGCCAGCAGCTTAGCGGCAGGGGACAGGGAGCTGTTTTTT.

The chain employs TRBV7-6 and TRBJ2-5; D gene unclear. V lost 1 base, J lost 5 bases, and 14 bases lay in between. The germline CDR1 and CDR2 sequences are SGHVS and FNYEAQ. The length of the CDR3 is 15 residues. This CDR3 reads CASSLEGSSWETQYF. The CDR3 nucleotides read TGTGCCAGCAGCTTAGAGGGCAGTTCGTGGGAGACCCAGTACTTC.

The gene calls are TRBV7-9 and TRBJ2-5, with unresolved D. The length of the CDR3 is 11 residues. Germline V CDR1 and CDR2: SEHNR, FQNEAQ (reference sequence). V was shortened by 3 bases and J by 10 bases, with 9 bases between the two germline ends. The DNA for the CDR3 is TGTGCCAGCAGCTTTAGGTCCAGCCAGTACTTC. The encoded protein is CASSFRSSQYF.

This chain uses TRBV7-8 with TRBJ1-5; D ambiguous. The CDR3 has 15 residues. V gave up 5 bases and J gave up 1 base, with 12 bases separating them. Germline CDR1 reads SGHVS; CDR2 reads FQNEAQ. The CDR3 coding sequence is TGTGCCAGCAGCCAGACCGGCACGAGCAATCAGCCCCAGCATTTT. This sequence encodes CASSQTGTSNQPQHF.

The chain has TRBV7-2 and TRBJ1-5; D gene ambiguous. The CDR3 has 14 amino acids. Germline values: CDR1 SGHTA, CDR2 FQGNSA. V gave up 4 bases and J gave up 4 bases, with 11 bases separating them. The CDR3 DNA follows: TGTGCCAGCAGCTCACGACAAGGGAATCAGCCCCAGCATTTT. Its protein product is CASSSRQGNQPQHF.

This clone is deemed medium-sized. The chain couples TRBV4-3 to TRBJ2-7; possible D gene TRBD2, 7 bases. Per germline, CDR1 LGHNA and CDR2 YSLEER. The CDR3 loop spans 15 amino acids. V gave up 1 base and J gave up 0 bases, with 10 bases separating them. The CDR3 loop is CASSQGGGPSYEQYF. The CDR3 region has the DNA TGCGCCAGCAGCCAAGGGGGGGGGCCCTCCTACGAGCAGTACTTC.

This clone was seen once. The chain has TRBV7-6 and TRBJ1-2; 10 bases fit TRBD1. The CDR3 covers 16 residues. From germline, CDR1 is SGHVS and CDR2 FNYEAQ. The junction had 8 bases not matched to a gene; V was cut back by 1 base and J by 6 bases. The CDR3 reads CASSLGPGQGFDGYTF. CDR3 DNA: TGTGCCAGCAGCTTAGGTCCGGGACAGGGGTTCGATGGCTACACCTTC.

The chain has TRBV18 and TRBJ1-1, with D unclear. Trimming took 3 bases from V and 0 from J, leaving 5 bases between them. This CDR3 spans 13 amino acids. Germline V CDR1 and CDR2: KGHSH, LQKENI. DNA for the CDR3: TGTGCCAGCTCACCGCTTATGAACACTGAAGCTTTCTTT. Encoded protein: CASSPLMNTEAFF.

The chain employs TRBV6-6 and TRBJ2-1; unclear D gene. The germline CDR1 and CDR2 sequences are MNHNY and SVGAGI (reference sequence). Trimming stripped 3 bases from V and 8 bases from J, with 11 bases between. The CDR3 loop spans 13 amino acids. CDR3 protein: CASSYAPLDEQFF. CDR3 nucleotide sequence: TGTGCCAGCAGTTATGCCCCCTTGGATGAGCAGTTCTTC.

This clone was found once. The J gene is TRBJ2-2, the V gene TRBV19; D call uncertain. V lost 7 bases to trimming and J lost 3 bases, with 18 bases between them. The CDR3 sequence is 16 residues long. The germline V gene has CDR1 LNHDA and CDR2 SQIVND (reference sequence). CDR3 protein: CASTSRLASDTGELFF. The CDR3, as DNA: TGTGCCAGTACCTCTAGACTGGCATCGGACACCGGGGAGCTGTTTTTT.

The chain couples TRBV28 to TRBJ2-6; maybe TRBD1 (6 bases). This CDR3 is built from 15 residues. Germline V gene data show CDR1 as MDHEN and CDR2 as SYDVKM. V was cut by 7 bases and J by 2 bases, with 12 bases left in between. The chain's CDR3 is CASTSQGAGANVLTF. DNA of the CDR3: TGTGCCAGCACCTCACAGGGAGCTGGGGCCAACGTCCTGACTTTC. The full variable domain, rest sourced from reference TRBV28 and TRBJ2-6, is DVKVTQSSRYLVKRTGEKVFLECVQDMDHENMFWYRQDPGLGLRLIYFSYDVKMKEKGDIPEGYSVSREKKERFSLILESASTNQTSMYLCASTSQGAGANVLTFGAGSRLTVL.

This chain links TRBV23-1 with TRBJ1-3; D call uncertain. TRBV23-1 is an ORF; its function is uncertain. Trimming removed 10 bases at V and 0 bases at J, with 16 bases between. The CDR3 length is 15 residues. The CDR3 reads CATPPPRNSGNTIYF. The CDR3 DNA reads TGCGCCACCCCGCCCCCCAGGAACTCTGGAAACACCATATATTTT.

The CDR3 reads CASSSNQQTHLTEAFF. The CDR3 DNA follows: TGTGCCAGCAGTTCTAATCAACAGACCCATCTGACTGAAGCTTTCTTT. The chain employs TRBV6-5 and TRBJ1-1; D not certain. From germline, CDR1 is MNHEY and CDR2 SVGAGI. The CDR3 consists of 16 residues. Trimming took 4 bases from V and 5 from J, leaving 20 bases between them.